This entry lists 32 T cell receptor beta chains sequenced from one sample in a study of post-analysis software for immune sequencing data. Points from the study as a whole: Higher frequency in patients than in controls was seen for roughly five TRBV segments, with TRBV5-6, TRBV5-1 and TRBV20-1 among them.

Researchers reported that TCR beta cDNA libraries carried unique molecular identifiers. Each CDR3 protein gets one entry after TCRdb re-called the PCR reads with MiXCR. The sample holds under 900,000 distinct CDR3 sequences, roughly 58% seen once. For these receptors, no antigen is known. Material for sequencing was blood. The receptor source for this set is a girl aged 10 to 17 with multiple sclerosis.

This clonotype was found a few times. The chain joins TRBV9 to TRBJ2-5; 9 nucleotides agree with TRBD1. This CDR3 is built from 16 residues. Germline lookup yields CDR1 SGDLS and CDR2 YYNGEE. Losses at the gene ends were 0 bases for V and 4 bases for J; bases not matched to a gene: 7. The CDR3 DNA follows: TGTGCCAGCAGCGTAGGTACAGGGGGCGCAGGAGAGACCCAGTACTTC. It specifies CASSVGTGGAGETQYF.

There are a few counts of this clonotype. The chain combines TRBV12-3 or TRBV12-4 with TRBJ2-3; D is perhaps TRBD1 (6 bases). Between the trimmed V and J ends, which lost 5 bases and 6 bases, there was a span of 18 bases. The CDR3 runs to 15 residues. The CDR3: CASSRQAGLSDTQYF. Here the CDR3 DNA reads TGTGCCAGCAGTCGACAGGCCGGGTTATCGGATACGCAGTATTTT.

V usage is TRBV6-5 and J usage is TRBJ2-3; D unresolved. This CDR3 comprises 13 residues. Trimming left V 6 bases short and J 3 bases short, with 10 bases between. The germline V gene has CDR1 MNHEY and CDR2 SVGAGI. CDR3 region: CASSVGKTDTQYF. CDR3 DNA sequence: TGTGCCAGCAGCGTGGGAAAGACAGATACGCAGTATTTT.

The chain couples TRBV20-1 to TRBJ1-5, with 8 positions matching TRBD1. The CDR3 is made up of 16 amino acids. Germline lookup yields CDR1 DFQATT and CDR2 SNEGSKA (reference sequence). Trimming cost V 2 bases and J 1 base; bases outside gene matches: 7. The CDR3 sequence: CSARPITGGSNQPQHF. The CDR3 nucleotides read TGCAGTGCTAGACCTATTACAGGGGGAAGCAATCAGCCCCAGCATTTT.

The chain has TRBV5-1 and TRBJ2-5, with TRBD2 identical over 12 bases. This CDR3 comprises 16 residues. The trim removed 4 bases at V and 2 bases at J, leaving 6 bases unmatched. Looked up from germline, CDR1 is SGHRS and CDR2 is YFSETQ. The CDR3 spells CASSRGLAGTQETQYF. The CDR3 DNA reads as TGCGCCAGCAGCCGCGGACTAGCGGGGACGCAAGAGACCCAGTACTTC.

The chain has TRBV14 and TRBJ2-5; 7 bases are a match to TRBD1. V shed 2 bases and J 0 bases; nucleotides not matched to a gene: 12. The germline V gene encodes CDR1 SGHDN and CDR2 FVKESK. CDR3 size: 18 residues. CDR3 sequence reads: CASSQRRPGQPYQETQYF. CDR3 DNA: TGTGCCAGCAGCCAACGCCGTCCGGGACAGCCGTACCAAGAGACCCAGTACTTC.

The V call is TRBV2, the J call TRBJ2-5; 9 bases line up with TRBD1. TRBJ2-7 explains the end of the DNA better; the J call may be wrong. CDR1 SNHLY and CDR2 FYNNEI come from the germline V gene. This CDR3 comprises 12 residues. CDR3 sequence (DNA): TGTGCCAGAAGGGGACAGGGTGGCGAGCAGTACTTC. Encoded protein: CARRGQGGEQYF.

The chain recombines TRBV29-1 with TRBJ1-5, with unresolved D. The CDR3 totals 13 residues. Trimming pared 6 bases from V and 5 bases from J, leaving 14 bases between. In germline, CDR1 is SQVTM, CDR2 ANQGSEA. The CDR3 sequence is CSVARAPDQPQHF. CDR3 sequence (DNA): TGCAGCGTAGCCCGGGCCCCCGATCAGCCCCAGCATTTT.

This rearrangement joins TRBV6-5 to TRBJ2-7; 7 bases agree with TRBD1. Looked up from germline, CDR1 is MNHEY and CDR2 is SVGAGI. With V trimmed by 5 bases and J by 0 bases, 10 bases remained unmatched. CDR3 length: 16 amino acids. The CDR3 region has the DNA TGTGCCAGCAGTAAAAGGACAGGAACGAGCTCCTACGAGCAGTACTTC. This sequence encodes CASSKRTGTSSYEQYF.

This clonotype was seen a handful of times. V gene TRBV7-3 combines with J gene TRBJ2-3; TRBD2 agrees at 10 bases. Trimming at V came to 2 bases and at J to 3 bases, leaving 5 bases not matched to a gene. Germline loops: CDR1 SGHTA, CDR2 FQGTGA. This CDR3 region has 16 residues. The CDR3 sequence is CASSLGLAGDTDTQYF. The CDR3 DNA is TGTGCCAGCAGCTTAGGTCTAGCGGGAGATACAGATACGCAGTATTTT. The full variable domain, with the rest looked up from reference TRBV7-3 and TRBJ2-3, is GAGVSQTPSNKVTEKGKYVELRCDPISGHTALYWYRQSLGQGPEFLIYFQGTGAADDSGLPNDRFFAVRPEGSVSTLKIQRTERGDSAVYLCASSLGLAGDTDTQYFGPGTRLTVL.

V gene TRBV7-9 combines with J gene TRBJ2-1, with D hard to call. With 3 bases removed from V and 0 bases from J, the gap between germline ends came to 15 bases. Germline CDR1 is SEHNR and CDR2 is FQNEAQ (reference sequence). The CDR3 has 17 residues. This chain's CDR3 is CASSFVALASSYNEQFF. DNA of the CDR3: TGTGCCAGCAGCTTTGTAGCCCTGGCGAGCTCCTACAATGAGCAGTTCTTC.

J is TRBJ1-5 and V is TRBV12-3 or TRBV12-4, with a possible D match to TRBD1 (5 bases). The CDR3 covers 17 residues. V lost 5 bases and J lost 0, with 17 bases in between. This chain's CDR3 is CASSRAGTDYSNQPQHF. The CDR3 DNA sequence: TGTGCCAGCAGTAGGGCGGGGACGGATTATAGCAATCAGCCCCAGCATTTT.

V is TRBV6-5 and J is TRBJ1-2; D possibly corresponds to TRBD1 (6 bases). Between the trimmed V and J ends, which lost 5 bases and 2 bases, there was a span of 12 bases. The CDR3 totals 14 residues. Looked up from germline, CDR1 is MNHEY and CDR2 is SVGAGI. CDR3: CASSNRVRNYGYTF. CDR3 DNA sequence: TGTGCCAGCAGTAACAGGGTCCGAAACTATGGCTACACCTTC.

V gene TRBV7-9 combines with J gene TRBJ2-1, with 7 bases fitting TRBD1. Germline V gives CDR1 SEHNR, CDR2 FQNEAQ (reference sequence). After removal of 5 bases from V and 3 bases from J, the junction contained 7 bases not matched to a gene. The CDR3 runs 15 residues. In DNA, the CDR3 is TGTGCCAGCAGCCCATTAGGACAGGTCTACAATGAGCAGTTCTTC. Translation gives CASSPLGQVYNEQFF.

This rearrangement joins TRBV6-1 to TRBJ2-7; tentative D call: TRBD1 (5 bases). The germline V gene has CDR1 MNHNS and CDR2 SASEGT. V lost 6 bases, J lost 3 bases, and 12 bases lay in between. There are 13 residues in the CDR3. In DNA, the CDR3 is TGTGCCAGCAGGCACAGACAGAGCTACGAGCAGTACTTC. Its protein is CASRHRQSYEQYF.

The rearrangement links TRBV12-3 or TRBV12-4 to TRBJ1-2; 8 nucleotides match TRBD1. The CDR3 runs 10 residues. V gave up 10 bases and J gave up 7 bases; unmatched junction bases: 2. The CDR3 here is CAIQGAGYTF. CDR3 sequence (DNA): TGTGCCATCCAGGGGGCTGGCTACACCTTC.

This clonotype was counted only a few times. The rearrangement uses TRBV20-1 and TRBJ2-1; a weak D match, TRBD2 (6 bases). Germline loops: CDR1 DFQATT, CDR2 SNEGSKA (reference sequence). V lost 7 bases and J lost 2, with 21 bases in between. CDR3 length equals 16 residues. CDR3 sequence: CSVESVGRGPYNEQFF. The CDR3 DNA is TGCAGTGTCGAGTCCGTGGGGCGGGGTCCCTACAATGAGCAGTTCTTC.

The sample holds many counts of this clonotype. This rearrangement joins TRBV12-3 or TRBV12-4 to TRBJ2-3; D remains ambiguous. Trimming took off 6 bases at V and 0 bases at J, with 10 bases between the two ends. The CDR3 totals 14 residues. CDR3 nucleotides: TGTGCCAGCAGCCCGACCGGTAGCACAGATACGCAGTATTTT. This sequence encodes CASSPTGSTDTQYF.

In this sample, this clonotype turned up a few times. The chain is built from TRBV29-1 and TRBJ2-5; D may be TRBD1 (6 bases). Trimming took off 5 bases at V and 5 bases at J, with 18 bases between the two ends. Germline CDR1 is SQVTM and CDR2 is ANQGSEA. This CDR3 is 14 amino acids long. The CDR3 DNA is TGCAGCGTTTTCGACAGGACAAACGGGGAGACCCAGTACTTC. Its translation is CSVFDRTNGETQYF.

The sample holds a few counts of this clonotype. The chain recombines TRBV6-1 with TRBJ1-5; D unclear. This CDR3 is built from 18 residues. The V end lost 6 bases, the J end lost 0 bases, and 21 bases lay between the germline ends. CDR1 and CDR2 (germline): MNHNS, SASEGT. The CDR3 region is CASSSVAGSGYSNQPQHF. The CDR3 DNA is TGTGCCAGCAGCTCAGTGGCGGGGAGTGGTTATAGCAATCAGCCCCAGCATTTT.

This clonotype was recorded a few times. CDR3 residues: CASSLLQLAADTQYF. The CDR3 coding sequence is TGCGCCAGCAGCTTACTCCAACTAGCAGCTGATACGCAGTATTTT. The J gene is TRBJ2-3, the V gene TRBV5-1; TRBD2 might be the D (6 bases). Deletions cut 2 bases from V and 6 bases from J, with 16 bases between. This CDR3 spans 15 amino acids. CDR1 is SGHRS and CDR2 is YFSETQ in the germline V gene.

CDR3 region: CSVEGGPHGPQHF. The DNA for the CDR3 is TGCAGCGTTGAAGGAGGACCTCATGGGCCCCAGCATTTT. The chain recombines TRBV29-1 with TRBJ1-5; D is unclear. The CDR3 runs 13 residues. The V end lost 1 base, the J end lost 9 bases, and 13 bases lay between the germline ends. Germline values: CDR1 SQVTM, CDR2 ANQGSEA.

The chain joins TRBV5-1 to TRBJ2-7, with a weak D call TRBD1 (6 bases). V lost 0 bases and J 2 bases, leaving 12 bases between the germline ends. This CDR3 region has 15 residues. Per the germline V gene, CDR1 is SGHRS and CDR2 is YFSETQ. The DNA for the CDR3 is TGCGCCAGCAGCTTGGAACCAGGGGCCCCCTACGAGCAGTACTTC. This sequence encodes CASSLEPGAPYEQYF. Complete variable domain (other parts from reference TRBV5-1 and TRBJ2-7): KAGVTQTPRYLIKTRGQQVTLSCSPISGHRSVSWYQQTPGQGLQFLFEYFSETQRNKGNFPGRFSGRQFSNSRSEMNVSTLELGDSALYLCASSLEPGAPYEQYFGPGTRLTVT.

This clonotype was detected a few times. The V call is TRBV5-5, the J call TRBJ2-3; the match to TRBD2 covers 7 bases. V lost 0 bases to trimming and J lost 2 bases; unmatched junction nucleotides: 3. The CDR3 length is 15 residues. The germline V gene encodes CDR1 SGHKS and CDR2 YYEKEE (reference sequence). DNA of the CDR3: TGTGCCAGCAGCTTGGTCGCGGGAGCCACAGATACGCAGTATTTT. It codes for CASSLVAGATDTQYF.

The chain has TRBV20-1 and TRBJ1-2, with D unclear. Trimming stripped 0 bases from V and 2 bases from J, with 7 bases between. The CDR3 runs 13 residues. Germline CDR1 and CDR2: DFQATT and SNEGSKA (reference sequence). The CDR3: CSARDAPNYGYTF. DNA for the CDR3: TGCAGTGCTAGAGATGCCCCCAACTATGGCTACACCTTC.

This chain links TRBV29-1 with TRBJ2-5; 7 bases fit TRBD1. The CDR3 spans 14 residues. J lost 1 base, V lost 5 bases, and 7 bases had no gene match. The V gene's germline CDR1 is SQVTM and CDR2 ANQGSEA. The CDR3 nucleotides are TGCAGCGTTACAGACAGGGCCACCCAAGAGACCCAGTACTTC. Translating gives CSVTDRATQETQYF.

The J gene is TRBJ1-5, the V gene TRBV2; 8 positions agree with TRBD1. The germline V gene encodes CDR1 SNHLY and CDR2 FYNNEI. The CDR3 totals 13 residues. The trim removed 7 bases at V and 7 bases at J, leaving 6 bases unmatched. The CDR3 DNA is TGTGCCAGCACGTGGGGGACAGGACAGCCCCAGCATTTT. Encoded protein: CASTWGTGQPQHF.

This clonotype was seen a handful of times. The chain has TRBV10-3 and TRBJ2-5; 11 bases align to TRBD1. The CDR3 has 16 residues. After removal of 4 bases from V and 2 bases from J, the junction contained 6 bases not matched to a gene. Germline CDR1 reads ENHRY; CDR2 reads SYGVKD. The CDR3 DNA reads TGTGCCATCAGTGCTGGGACAGGGGGTTCTCAAGAGACCCAGTACTTC. Its protein product is CAISAGTGGSQETQYF.

About this clonotype: Mismatch with germline at one junction end may stem from a read error. The V gene is TRBV10-3, the J gene TRBJ2-7; D unclear. The CDR3 is made up of 15 amino acids. Germline assignment: CDR1 ENHRY and CDR2 SYGVKD. The CDR3 region is CAFSITDPNPYEQYF. Here the CDR3 DNA reads TGTGCCTTCAGCATCACAGACCCAAACCCATACGAGCAGTACTTC.

The sample holds a few counts of this clonotype. The chain uses TRBV29-1 and TRBJ2-5; TRBD1 matches at 9 bases. J lost 11 bases, V lost 7 bases, and 23 bases had no gene match. The CDR3 runs to 16 residues. The germline V gene encodes CDR1 SQVTM and CDR2 ANQGSEA. The CDR3: CSAKPPGQGSWNEQYF. For the CDR3, the DNA is TGCAGCGCTAAACCACCGGGACAGGGATCTTGGAATGAGCAGTACTTC.

This clonotype occurred many times. The gene calls are TRBV20-1 and TRBJ2-4, with D possibly TRBD2 on 5 matching bases. CDR3 size: 11 residues. Germline V lookup: CDR1 DFQATT, CDR2 SNEGSKA (reference sequence). The V gene lost 6 bases and the J gene lost 7 bases, with 10 bases spanning the gap. CDR3 sequence (DNA): TGCAGTGCCACGACGGGGAACATTCAGTACTTC. Translating gives CSATTGNIQYF.

V usage is TRBV10-3 and J usage is TRBJ2-3, with D perhaps matching TRBD2 (6 bases). Looked up from germline, CDR1 is ENHRY and CDR2 is SYGVKD. This CDR3 has 13 residues. V was trimmed by 10 bases and J by 3 bases, leaving 14 bases between them. In nucleotides, the CDR3 is TGTGCCACGAGAGGCGGGATTACAGATACGCAGTATTTT. Protein product: CATRGGITDTQYF.